This T cell receptor beta chain stems from a study of blood T cell repertoires in COVID-19. Overall study context: From the United States, Italy and Spain came samples of acute and convalescent COVID-19.

As originally analysed: Cell counts per sample came from amplifying reference gene primers. The table came from immunoSEQ multiplex PCR; TCRdb's copy has only in-frame clones and leaves some out. D and trimming come from the DNA, and the V and J calls and clone size come from that table. The sample lists around 450,000 clones; 70% to 90% were seen once. CDR1 and CDR2 from the germline V gene are LGHDT and YNNKEL (reference sequence). Between the trimmed V and J ends, which lost 4 bases and 8 bases, there was a span of 14 bases. The CDR3 is made up of 13 amino acids. This TCR derives from a woman younger than 35 with acute COVID-19. This chain connects TRBV3-1 (or the pseudogene TRBV3-2) to TRBJ1-2; no reliable D call. The sample was PBMCs or T cells enriched from blood (not recorded which). DNA of the CDR3: TGTGCCAGCAGCCGAGTGGGAGTTGGCGGCTACACCTTC. Translation gives CASSRVGVGGYTF.